This T cell receptor beta chain emerged from a study of blood T cell repertoires in COVID-19. Study information: T cells, B-cell-depleted T cells, or PBMCs supplied cDNA or gDNA.

Assay used: immunoSEQ multiplex PCR; TCRdb lists only in-frame clones, some missing. The sample consists of about 50,000 clones, approximately 85% of them appearing once. The germline V and J ends were trimmed by 6 bases and 4 bases, with 13 bases remaining between them. CDR1 and CDR2 from the germline V gene are LNHDA and SQIVND (reference sequence). CDR3 length: 13 amino acids. V and J are TRBV19 and TRBJ2-7; the D gene is possibly TRBD1 (6 bases). This clonotype was sampled from a man between 60 and 75 years old with acute or convalescent COVID-19. Sequencing was done on a sample of peripheral blood. The DNA of the CDR3 is TGTGCCAGTAGCGACAGGCATACTTACGAGCAGTACTTC. It encodes CASSDRHTYEQYF.